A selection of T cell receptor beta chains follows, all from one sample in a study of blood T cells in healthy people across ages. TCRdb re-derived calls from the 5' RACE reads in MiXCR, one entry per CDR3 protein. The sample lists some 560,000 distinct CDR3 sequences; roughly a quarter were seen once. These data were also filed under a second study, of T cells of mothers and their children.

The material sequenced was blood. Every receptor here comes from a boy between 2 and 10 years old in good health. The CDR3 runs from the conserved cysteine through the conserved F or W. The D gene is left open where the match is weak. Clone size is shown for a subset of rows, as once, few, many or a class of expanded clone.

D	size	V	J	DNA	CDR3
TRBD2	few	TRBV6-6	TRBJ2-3	TGTGCCAGCCGCAAGGTGCCTAGCGGGAGATCAGATACGCAGTATTTT	CASRKVPSGRSDTQYF
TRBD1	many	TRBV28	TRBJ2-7	TGTGCCAGCGGCCACGGACAGGGGGCAGGCGAGCAGTACTTC	CASGHGQGAGEQYF
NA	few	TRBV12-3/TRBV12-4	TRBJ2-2	TGTGCCAGCAGTCAACGGGAGAACACCGGGGAGCTGTTTTTT	CASSQRENTGELFF
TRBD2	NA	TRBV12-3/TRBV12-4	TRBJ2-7	TGTGCCAGCAGCCTGAGACTAGCGGGAGTGGGGGAGCAGTACTTC	CASSLRLAGVGEQYF
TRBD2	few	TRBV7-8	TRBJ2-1	TGTGCCAGCAGTATTACTAGCGGGGGGACTAATGAGCAGTTCTTC	CASSITSGGTNEQFF
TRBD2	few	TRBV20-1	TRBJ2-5	TGCAGTGCTAGTCCTAGCGGGTTCCAAGAGACCCAGTACTTC	CSASPSGFQETQYF
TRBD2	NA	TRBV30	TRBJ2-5	TGTGCCTGGAGGGGGGGGCTAGCGGGAACAGAGACCCAGTACTTC	CAWRGGLAGTETQYF
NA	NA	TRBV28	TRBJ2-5	TGTGCCAGCAGTTTATCCACCACCGGGAGTTCGGAGACCCAGTACTTC	CASSLSTTGSSETQYF
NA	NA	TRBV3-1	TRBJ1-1	TGTGCCGGCAGCCAAGTCAGCGCCAGACCGAACACTGAAGCTTTCTTT	CAGSQVSARPNTEAFF
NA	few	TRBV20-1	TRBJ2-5	TGCAGTGTTACAGGGGGGGGACAAGAGACCCAGTACTTC	CSVTGGGQETQYF
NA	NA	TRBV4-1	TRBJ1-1	TGCGCCAGCAGCCAAGATGTGGCGGCTACTTACACTGAAGCTTTCTTT	CASSQDVAATYTEAFF
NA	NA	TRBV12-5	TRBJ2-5	TGTGCTAGTGGTTTGGTACAGGTTGCAGAGACCCAGTACTTC	CASGLVQVAETQYF
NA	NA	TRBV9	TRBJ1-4	TGTGCCAGCAGCGCCTGGGGGGGGTTAAGTGAAAAACTGTTTTTT	CASSAWGGLSEKLFF
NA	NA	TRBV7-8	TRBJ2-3	TGTGCCAGCAGCCTATCCTCAGGCATCAGCACAGATACGCAGTATTTT	CASSLSSGISTDTQYF
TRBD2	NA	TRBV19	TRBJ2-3	TGTGCCGAGACGGGACTAGTCGGAGATACGCAGTATTTT	CAETGLVGDTQYF
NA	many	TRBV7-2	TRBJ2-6	TGTGCCAGCAGCTCCTACGGGGCTGCTTTGAATGGGGCCAACGTCCTGACTTTC	CASSSYGAALNGANVLTF
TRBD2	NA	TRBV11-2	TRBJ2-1	TGTGCCAGCAGGGGGTTAGCGGGAGAAAGAGTGCAGTTCTTC	CASRGLAGERVQFF
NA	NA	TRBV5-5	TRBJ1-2	TGTGCCAGCAGCTTGGCTGGGGACGGGGACTATGGCTACACCTTC	CASSLAGDGDYGYTF
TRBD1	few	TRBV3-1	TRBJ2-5	TGTGCCAGCAGCCAACTTGGGACAGGCGGAGAGACCCAGTACTTC	CASSQLGTGGETQYF
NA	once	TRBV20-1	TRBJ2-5	TGCAGTGCTAGTTCAGGGTCCCGAGAGACCCAGTACTTC	CSASSGSRETQYF
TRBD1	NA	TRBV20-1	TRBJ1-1	TGCAGTGTTAGAGGGGGCTGGAGCACTGAAGCTTTCTTT	CSVRGGWSTEAFF
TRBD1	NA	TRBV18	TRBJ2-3	TGTGCCAGCTCACCTCGGACAGGGGAAACAGATACGCAGTATTTT	CASSPRTGETDTQYF
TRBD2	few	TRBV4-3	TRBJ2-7	TGCGCCAGCAGCCAAGTAGGGACCAGCAGGAGTGAGACTAGCCAAAACGAGCAGTACTTC	CASSQVGTSRSETSQNEQYF
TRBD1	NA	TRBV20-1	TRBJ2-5	TGCAGTGCTACAGGGGGAGTGGAGACCCAGTACTTC	CSATGGVETQYF
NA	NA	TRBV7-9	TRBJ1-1	TGTGCCAGCAGCTTGAGTGGGGGAAGCGTATGGGTGAACACTGAAGCTTTCTTT	CASSLSGGSVWVNTEAFF
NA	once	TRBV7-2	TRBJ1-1	TGTGCCAGCACTAAAAGGGTGGGAGGGTTGGAAGCTTTCTTT	CASTKRVGGLEAFF
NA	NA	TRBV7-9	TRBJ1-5	TGTGCCAGCAGCTTAGGGGACGGGACGGCGGGTCAGCCCCAGCATTTT	CASSLGDGTAGQPQHF
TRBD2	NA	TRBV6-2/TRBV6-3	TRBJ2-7	TGTGCCAGCAGCCGAACTAGCGGGGCCCTCTCCTACGAGCAGTACTTC	CASSRTSGALSYEQYF
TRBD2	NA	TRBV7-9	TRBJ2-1	TGTGCCAGCAGCCAGACTAGCGGGAGGGTGAATGAGCAGTTCTTC	CASSQTSGRVNEQFF
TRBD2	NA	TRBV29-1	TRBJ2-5	TGCAGCGTTGAATCTAGCGGAAGGTACCAAGAGACCCAGTACTTC	CSVESSGRYQETQYF
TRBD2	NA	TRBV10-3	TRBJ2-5	TGTGCCACCGGGACTAGCGGGAGCACAAATGGGGCGGAGACCCAGTACTTC	CATGTSGSTNGAETQYF
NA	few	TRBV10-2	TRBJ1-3	TGCGCCAGCAGTGAAATCGGGAACACCATATATTTT	CASSEIGNTIYF
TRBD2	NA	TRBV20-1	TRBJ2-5	TGCAGTGCTGCGTTAGCGGGAGGCGCAAGAGAGGAGACCCAGTACTTC	CSAALAGGAREETQYF
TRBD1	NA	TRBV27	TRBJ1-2	TGTGCCAGCAAAATCGGACAGGGGGCATTTTATGGCTACACCTTC	CASKIGQGAFYGYTF
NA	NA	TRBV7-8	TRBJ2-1	TGTGCCAGCAGCTTAGAGGTGCAGGTCTACAATGAGCAGTTCTTC	CASSLEVQVYNEQFF
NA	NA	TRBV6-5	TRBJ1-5	TGTGCCAGCAGTCCTAAAATCGCGAGGATCATGACCCAGCATTTT	CASSPKIARIMTQHF
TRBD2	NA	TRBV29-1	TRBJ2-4	TGCAGCGTCGTGTCTCTAGCGGGGGGGGACATTCAGTACTTC	CSVVSLAGGDIQYF
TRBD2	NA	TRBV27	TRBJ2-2	TGTGCCAGCAGTGGTCGGGGGGGCTACACCGGGGAGCTGTTTTTT	CASSGRGGYTGELFF
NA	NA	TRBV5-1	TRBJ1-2	TGCGCCAGCAGCCCTATGGGGGGCAACTATGGCTACACCTTC	CASSPMGGNYGYTF
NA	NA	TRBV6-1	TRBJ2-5	TGTGCCAGCAGTGAATACAGGGTGAAAGAGACCCAGTACTTC	CASSEYRVKETQYF
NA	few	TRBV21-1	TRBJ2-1	TGTGCCAGCAGCCCCTCGCGCACCGGGACAGGTTACAATGAGCAGTTCTTC	CASSPSRTGTGYNEQFF
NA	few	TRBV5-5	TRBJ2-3	TGTGCCAGCAGCTCAGTGGGAGATACGCAGTATTTT	CASSSVGDTQYF
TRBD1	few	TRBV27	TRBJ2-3	TGTGCCAGCAGTTCCTTGGACAGGTTTGCCGATACGCAGTATTTT	CASSSLDRFADTQYF
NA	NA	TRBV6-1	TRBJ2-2	TGTGCCAGCAGTGAACGGACCTCCCCCTACACCGGGGAGCTGTTTTTT	CASSERTSPYTGELFF
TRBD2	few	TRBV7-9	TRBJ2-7	TGTGCCAGCAGCTTAGGGGGACTAGCGGGAGTCGGCGAGCAGTACTTC	CASSLGGLAGVGEQYF
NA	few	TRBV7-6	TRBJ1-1	TGTGCCAGCAGCTTCTCTTTAGGGACTGAAGCTTTCTTT	CASSFSLGTEAFF
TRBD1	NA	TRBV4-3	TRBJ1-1	TGCGCCAGCAGCCAGATTGGACAGGGAGAGGCTTTCTTT	CASSQIGQGEAFF
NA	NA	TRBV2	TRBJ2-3	TGTGCCAGCACTCGGAACCATGCGGTAGATACGCAGTATTTT	CASTRNHAVDTQYF
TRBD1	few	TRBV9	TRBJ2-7	TGTGCCAGCAGAGGGGACAGGCAGGCGACCTACGAGCAGTACTTC	CASRGDRQATYEQYF
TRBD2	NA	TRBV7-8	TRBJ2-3	TGTGCCAGCAGCTTACAAGTTGCTAGCGGGGAGATCACAGATACGCAGTATTTT	CASSLQVASGEITDTQYF
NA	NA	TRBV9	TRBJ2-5	TGTGCCAGCAGCGTAGCCCCTCTGACAGAGACCCAGTACTTC	CASSVAPLTETQYF
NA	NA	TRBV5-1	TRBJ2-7	TGCGCCAGCAGCTCTGAAGGACCCTACGAGCAGTACTTC	CASSSEGPYEQYF
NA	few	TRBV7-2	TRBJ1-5	TGTGCCAGCAGTATACAGGGTCCTGGCAATCAGCCCCAGCATTTT	CASSIQGPGNQPQHF